The 26 T cell receptor beta chains presented below share a single source sample, sequenced in a study of T cell responses to AZD1222 COVID-19 vaccine (dated by TCRdb to the early 2020s). In the paper's terms, the time point label means: baseline before first vaccination. The library relied on the immunoSEQ multiplex PCR assay. Drawn from immuneACCESS, this table holds only the in-frame rearrangements with V and J called that TCRdb kept. Clones are partly lost; checked studies trace under half to an unresolved V gene and leave the rest unexplained. The sample contains 150,000 to 200,000 clones, around 94% of them found a single time. The top ten clonotypes cover about 0.64% of the sample. Sequenced here: peripheral blood, sampled on day 0 of AZD1222 vaccination. The receptors stem from an adult in good health.

The J gene is TRBJ2-3, the V gene TRBV11-3; 7 bases align to TRBD2. The CDR3 spans 15 residues. The V and J ends lost 3 bases and 6 bases, in that order; junction bases with no gene match: 9. The germline V gene has CDR1 SGHNT and CDR2 YENEEA. CDR3: CASSFGGRAGDTQYF. The CDR3 DNA follows: TGTGCCAGCAGCTTCGGCGGGAGAGCAGGGGATACGCAGTATTTT.

The rearrangement joins TRBV18 to TRBJ1-5, with 9 bases aligning to TRBD1. The ends lost 3 bases at V and 6 bases at J; junction bases unmatched: 6. Looked up from germline, CDR1 is KGHSH and CDR2 is LQKENI. The CDR3 has 15 residues. CDR3 in DNA: TGTGCCAGCTCACCTCGCACAGGGGGCGGTCAGCCCCAGCATTTT. It encodes CASSPRTGGGQPQHF.

The V call is TRBV5-4, the J call TRBJ2-7; the match to TRBD1 covers 9 bases. V shed 3 bases and J 7 bases; nucleotides not matched to a gene: 14. The CDR3 length is 16 residues. Germline V gene data show CDR1 as SGHNT and CDR2 as YYREEE (reference sequence). DNA for the CDR3: TGTGCCAGCAGCTCGCTCTCCGGGACAGGGCCTAGGGAGCAGTACTTC. Translation: CASSSLSGTGPREQYF.

This rearrangement joins TRBV28 to TRBJ1-6, with D hard to call. Germline-derived CDR1 and CDR2 are MDHEN and SYDVKM. Trimming shortened V by 2 bases and J by 4 bases, and 6 bases separated the two germline ends. The CDR3 length is 14 residues. CDR3 region: CASSLATYNSPLHF. DNA of the CDR3: TGTGCCAGCAGTTTAGCCACATATAATTCACCCCTCCACTTT.

The CDR3 loop reads CASSERGNTEAFF. The DNA for the CDR3 is TGTGCCAGCAGTGAGCGAGGGAACACTGAAGCTTTCTTT. The rearrangement links TRBV2 to TRBJ1-1; D not resolved. CDR3 length: 13 amino acids. Between the trimmed V and J ends, which lost 3 bases and 1 base, there was a span of 6 bases. CDR1 and CDR2 from the germline V gene are SNHLY and FYNNEI.

CDR3: CASNEADHGSSTYEQYF. The CDR3 bases are TGTGCCAGCAACGAGGCGGACCACGGTTCTTCCACCTACGAGCAGTACTTC. The chain is built from TRBV11-2 and TRBJ2-7; no clear D. CDR1 and CDR2 from the germline V gene are SGHAT and FQNNGV. The CDR3 runs to 17 residues. V lost 7 bases and J lost 2, with 24 bases in between.

The DNA of the CDR3 is TGTGCCACCCGACAGGGGAACTATGGCTACACCTTC. This encodes CATRQGNYGYTF. The chain joins TRBV28 to TRBJ1-2; 8 bases line up with TRBD1. The germline CDR1 and CDR2 sequences are MDHEN and SYDVKM. The CDR3 has 12 amino acids. V shed 10 bases, J shed 2 bases, and the junction held 3 bases outside the gene matches.

The CDR3 is CAWSGRDRASYNEQFF. The CDR3 nucleotides read TGTGCCTGGAGTGGCAGGGACAGGGCCTCCTACAATGAGCAGTTCTTC. The chain is built from TRBV30 and TRBJ2-1; TRBD1 matches at 9 bases. Germline V gene data show CDR1 as GTSNPN and CDR2 as SVGIG (reference sequence). The CDR3 has 16 residues. After removal of 1 base from V and 0 bases from J, the junction contained 4 bases not matched to a gene.

For this clone: The same CDR3 can be traced to other DNA sequences in this sample. The J gene is TRBJ1-3, the V gene TRBV7-9; no clear D gene. This CDR3 comprises 14 residues. Trimming shortened V by 5 bases and J by 0 bases, and 8 bases separated the two germline ends. Germline V gene lookup returns CDR1 SEHNR and CDR2 FQNEAQ (reference sequence). This CDR3 is CASSLSISGNTIYF. CDR3 sequence (DNA): TGTGCCAGCAGCCTCAGCATCTCTGGAAACACCATATATTTT. Based on the CDR3 plus reference TRBV7-9 and TRBJ1-3, the full variable domain is DTGVSQNPRHKITKRGQNVTFRCDPISEHNRLYWYRQTLGQGPEFLTYFQNEAQLEKSRLLSDRFSAERPKGSFSTLEIQRTEQGDSAMYLCASSLSISGNTIYFGEGSWLTVV.

This sequence joins TRBV4-1 and TRBJ2-6; unclear D gene. V was clipped by 4 bases and J by 0 bases, with 10 bases between them. The germline gives CDR1 MGHRA, CDR2 YSYEKL. This CDR3 contains 16 residues. CDR3 nucleotide sequence: TGCGCCAGCAGCCTCCAGGAGAGCTCTGGGGCCAACGTCCTGACTTTC. Its protein product is CASSLQESSGANVLTF.

This clone was detected once. The gene calls are TRBV5-1 and TRBJ1-2; D ambiguous. Trimming removed 3 bases at V and 4 bases at J, with 13 bases between. The germline V gene encodes CDR1 SGHRS and CDR2 YFSETQ. CDR3 length: 14 residues. CDR3 coding DNA: TGCGCCAGCAGCTCCCGGACCGCCGGCTATGGCTACACCTTC. Protein sequence: CASSSRTAGYGYTF.

The V and J genes are TRBV27 and TRBJ2-1; 7 nucleotides align to TRBD2. With 6 bases clipped from V and 9 bases from J, the junction kept 5 bases outside the gene matches. Germline CDR1 and CDR2: MNHEY and SMNVEV (reference sequence). The length of the CDR3 is 12 residues. The CDR3 DNA reads TGTGCCAGCAGACCCTCGGGGGGTGAGCAGTTCTTC. Protein sequence: CASRPSGGEQFF.

The rearrangement joins TRBV6-5 to TRBJ1-5; D is possibly TRBD1 (6 bases). CDR3 length equals 13 residues. The ends were cut back, 6 bases at V and 7 bases at J, with 13 bases in the middle. In germline, CDR1 is MNHEY, CDR2 SVGAGI. CDR3 region: CASRKQGEQPQHF. Written as DNA, the CDR3 is TGTGCCAGCAGAAAACAGGGCGAACAGCCCCAGCATTTT.

The chain has TRBV28 and TRBJ1-6; D perhaps matches TRBD1 (5 bases). Trimming left V 7 bases short and J 0 bases short, with 13 bases between. The germline V gene encodes CDR1 MDHEN and CDR2 SYDVKM. The CDR3 loop spans 16 amino acids. The CDR3 sequence: CASKGPRSSYNSPLHF. The CDR3 DNA reads TGTGCCAGCAAGGGACCGAGGAGCTCCTATAATTCACCCCTCCACTTT.

CDR3 sequence (DNA): TGTGCCAGCAGCCAATTGACACCTACTAGCACAGATACGCAGTATTTT. Translation gives CASSQLTPTSTDTQYF. The J gene is TRBJ2-3, the V gene TRBV3-1 (or the pseudogene TRBV3-2), with D uncertain. V lost 2 bases and J 0 bases, leaving 12 bases between the germline ends. CDR3 length equals 16 residues. Germline assignment: CDR1 LGHDT and CDR2 YNNKEL (reference sequence).

The chain recombines TRBV9 with TRBJ1-1; D remains ambiguous. The CDR3 has 14 amino acids. V lost 0 bases, J lost 1 base, and 7 bases lay in between. Germline assignment: CDR1 SGDLS and CDR2 YYNGEE. CDR3 nucleotide sequence: TGTGCCAGCAGCGTAGAAGTCCAGAACACTGAAGCTTTCTTT. Its translation: CASSVEVQNTEAFF. Complete variable domain (other parts from reference TRBV9 and TRBJ1-1): DSGVTQTPKHLITATGQRVTLRCSPRSGDLSVYWYQQSLDQGLQFLIQYYNGEERAKGNILERFSAQQFPDLHSELNLSSLELGDSALYFCASSVEVQNTEAFFGQGTRLTVV.

CDR3 DNA sequence: TGCAGCGTTGAAGTCCCGGGACAGGGTGGAAAAAACACCATATATTTT. Translating gives CSVEVPGQGGKNTIYF. This chain connects TRBV29-1 to TRBJ1-3, with 9 bases lining up with TRBD1. With V trimmed by 1 base and J by 6 bases, 10 bases remained unmatched. Germline V gives CDR1 SQVTM, CDR2 ANQGSEA. This CDR3 is built from 16 residues.

This chain joins TRBV5-5 and TRBJ1-4, with D possibly matching TRBD1 (6 bases). The CDR3 is 14 amino acids. CDR1 is SGHKS and CDR2 is YYEKEE in the germline V gene (reference sequence). V was pared by 4 bases and J by 4 bases, with 11 bases between. The chain's CDR3 is CASSARTVNEKLFF. DNA of the CDR3: TGTGCCAGCAGCGCCAGGACAGTTAATGAAAAACTGTTTTTT. Looking up the rest from reference TRBV5-5 and TRBJ1-4 gives the full variable domain: DAGVTQSPTHLIKTRGQQVTLRCSPISGHKSVSWYQQVLGQGPQFIFQYYEKEERGRGNFPDRFSARQFPNYSSELNVNALLLGDSALYLCASSARTVNEKLFFGSGTQLSVL.

The genes are TRBV12-5 and TRBJ2-1; D not resolved. Per the germline V gene, CDR1 is LGHNT and CDR2 is FRNRAP. Deletions cut 1 base from V and 2 bases from J, with 9 bases between. The CDR3 has 15 residues. The CDR3 nucleotides read TGTGCTAGTGGTTTGGGAGGATCGGCCTACAATGAGCAGTTCTTC. Its translation: CASGLGGSAYNEQFF.

The chain uses TRBV11-2 and TRBJ1-4; D is uncertain. V was trimmed by 7 bases and J by 7 bases, leaving 10 bases between them. In germline, CDR1 is SGHAT, CDR2 FQNNGV. There are 12 residues in the CDR3. CDR3 nucleotides: TGTGCCAGCACCTCCTCGAGTGAAAAACTGTTTTTT. Translated: CASTSSSEKLFF.

The chain joins TRBV5-1 to TRBJ2-7; no firm D call. V lost 4 bases and J 3 bases, leaving 17 bases between the germline ends. Germline loops: CDR1 SGHRS, CDR2 YFSETQ. This CDR3 is built from 15 residues. The CDR3 here is CASSAWSAFLYEQYF. DNA of the CDR3: TGCGCCAGCAGCGCTTGGTCAGCGTTCCTCTACGAGCAGTACTTC.

The gene calls are TRBV28 and TRBJ2-7; no firm D call. Germline-derived CDR1 and CDR2 are MDHEN and SYDVKM. This CDR3 has 12 amino acids. Trimming left V 8 bases short and J 4 bases short, with 12 bases between. The CDR3 is CASFNFGYEQYF. The CDR3 bases are TGTGCCAGCTTTAATTTTGGGTACGAGCAGTACTTC.

This chain joins TRBV28 and TRBJ2-1; 10 bases map to TRBD2. CDR3 length: 18 amino acids. Per germline, CDR1 MDHEN and CDR2 SYDVKM. The ends lost 4 bases at V and 5 bases at J; junction bases unmatched: 14. CDR3 DNA sequence: TGTGCCAGCAGTTCACCGGGACTAGCGACCCTTTCACACAATGAGCAGTTCTTC. The encoded protein is CASSSPGLATLSHNEQFF.

The chain combines TRBV6-5 with TRBJ1-4, with D hard to call. Trimming removed 7 bases at V and 7 bases at J, with 10 bases between. The CDR3 runs to 12 residues. Germline CDR1 and CDR2: MNHEY and SVGAGI. CDR3 DNA sequence: TGTGCCAGCAAGTCGGTGGGTGAAAAACTGTTTTTT. It translates to CASKSVGEKLFF.

The V and J genes are TRBV7-8 and TRBJ1-2; D remains unclear. Germline V CDR1 and CDR2: SGHVS, FQNEAQ. Trimming removed 5 bases from V and 5 bases from J, with 21 bases in between. The CDR3 extends over 16 amino acids. The CDR3 DNA is TGTGCCAGCAGCCCCCCCCGGCCTTCCAGGACTTATGGCTACACCTTC. Encoded protein: CASSPPRPSRTYGYTF.

The V and J genes are TRBV27 and TRBJ2-6; D tentatively fits TRBD1 or TRBD2 (5 bases each). Trimming left V 8 bases short and J 0 bases short, with 14 bases between. Germline V gene lookup returns CDR1 MNHEY and CDR2 SMNVEV (reference sequence). CDR3 length: 16 amino acids. This CDR3 is CASGTRSSSGANVLTF. CDR3 nucleotide sequence: TGTGCCAGCGGGACGCGTTCTTCCTCTGGGGCCAACGTCCTGACTTTC. Based on the CDR3 plus reference TRBV27 and TRBJ2-6, the full variable domain is EAQVTQNPRYLITVTGKKLTVTCSQNMNHEYMSWYRQDPGLGLRQIYYSMNVEVTDKGDVPEGYKVSRKEKRNFPLILESPSPNQTSLYFCASGTRSSSGANVLTFGAGSRLTVL.